Sequencing of this T cell receptor (beta chain) was carried out in a study of PD-L1 blockade in urothelial cancer. Study at large: The patients had undergone anywhere from 0 to 3 prior chemotherapy regimens. Blood analysis occurred 3 weeks (second dose) and 6 weeks after treatment start. Study-level points and caveats: Survival was better when pretreatment blood TCR clonality fell below the median.

Germline V gives CDR1 SGHVS, CDR2 FQNEAQ. The CDR3 consists of 15 residues. V gave up 5 bases and J gave up 6 bases; unmatched junction bases: 11. Time point of the sample: peripheral blood 6 weeks after treatment start. Samples spanned pretreatment and treatment, with 1 to 8 time points per patient. The repertoire was sequenced with immunoSEQ multiplex PCR; TCRdb's copy has only in-frame clones and lacks some. The table has around 120,000 clones, approximately 90% seen once. As for this clone: The antigen remains unidentified.

The sample in question was PBMCs, obtained around atezolizumab (anti-PD-L1) treatment. This clonotype originated in a man aged 60-69 years with urothelial cancer. V gene TRBV7-8 combines with J gene TRBJ2-7; TRBD1 matches at 9 bases. Here the CDR3 reads CASSRVRDRVGEQYF. The DNA for the CDR3 is TGTGCCAGCAGCCGCGTAAGGGACAGGGTCGGCGAGCAGTACTTC.